This is a list of T cell receptor beta chains from one sample in a study of shared T cell receptors in the human thymus. Repertoires were generated with immunoSEQ multiplex PCR, while TCRdb's copy carries only in-frame clones and drops some. This table holds 630,000 or so clones, about 90% found once. The same sample was also used in a study of human thymus T cells.

The sequenced sample consisted of thymocytes. These TCRs come from a boy under two years old with a congenital heart defect. Each CDR3 is given with its conserved first and last residue. D genes are given only for firm matches. The size of a clone is reported for some rows only, either as once, few or many, or as a class for expanded clones.

CDR3nt	CDR3aa	d_gene	abundance	v_gene	j_gene
TGCGCCAGCAGCCAAGGGAGCCCACGTGCGAATTCACCCCTCCACTTT	CASSQGSPRANSPLHF	NA	NA	TRBV4-3	TRBJ1-6
TGTGCCAGCAGTTTTTTCAGGGCGAAGGGCACTGAAGCTTTCTTT	CASSFFRAKGTEAFF	NA	NA	TRBV6-5	TRBJ1-1
TGTGCCAGCAGATTAGCGGGGGATTCCTACGAGCAGTACTTC	CASRLAGDSYEQYF	TRBD2	NA	TRBV28	TRBJ2-7
TGTGCCAGCAAGGCAGGGCCGAACACCGGGGAGCTGTTTTTT	CASKAGPNTGELFF	NA	NA	TRBV7-3	TRBJ2-2
TGTGCCAGTAATCCAGGGATGGGAGATACGCAGTATTTT	CASNPGMGDTQYF	NA	NA	TRBV19	TRBJ2-3
TGCAGTGCTTCTAATCAGCCCCAGCATTTT	CSASNQPQHF	NA	NA	TRBV20-1	TRBJ1-5
TGCGCCAGCAGTGAGAACAGAAACGAGCAGTACTTC	CASSENRNEQYF	NA	once	TRBV10-1	TRBJ2-7
TGTGCCAGCAGTTTAATAGACGGGTCCTACAATGAGCAGTTCTTC	CASSLIDGSYNEQFF	NA	NA	TRBV6-5	TRBJ2-1
TGTGCCAGTAACAGTCGGGACATGAGCTCCTACAATGAGCAGTTCTTC	CASNSRDMSSYNEQFF	NA	NA	TRBV2	TRBJ2-1
TGTGCCAGCAGCCTGAGCGTCGGACAGGTGGTTTCCCAAGCTTTCTTT	CASSLSVGQVVSQAFF	TRBD1	NA	TRBV5-4	TRBJ1-1
TGTGCTAGTGGTTTGTATCAGGGCTGGGATACGCAGTATTTT	CASGLYQGWDTQYF	NA	NA	TRBV12-5	TRBJ2-3
TGCGCCAGCAGCTTCGTAGAGCGGGAGGTTTACCCAGAGACCCAGTACTTC	CASSFVEREVYPETQYF	TRBD2	NA	TRBV5-1	TRBJ2-5
TGTGCCAGCAGCAAGGACAGTGCATCCGGCTACACCTTC	CASSKDSASGYTF	NA	NA	TRBV27	TRBJ1-2
TGTGCCAGCAGCCAGCCTGCGGGACTAGCGGGAGGGCCCGGGGCGGATGAGCAGTTCTTC	CASSQPAGLAGGPGADEQFF	TRBD2	NA	TRBV13	TRBJ2-1
TGTGCCACCAGCAATACGACAGTGGTCCAAGAGACCCAGTACTTC	CATSNTTVVQETQYF	NA	NA	TRBV15	TRBJ2-5
TGCGCCAGCAGCCCCACGCCCCCGGGACACCCAAGGCACAACTATGGCTACACCTTC	CASSPTPPGHPRHNYGYTF	NA	NA	TRBV4-3	TRBJ1-2
TGTGCCAGCAGTGATCTCCGGGACAGGGACTACGAGCAGTACTTC	CASSDLRDRDYEQYF	TRBD1	NA	TRBV25-1	TRBJ2-7
TGTGCCAGCAGCCCCGACAGGGATCCAACTAATGAAAAACTGTTTTTT	CASSPDRDPTNEKLFF	TRBD1	NA	TRBV5-5	TRBJ1-4
TGTGCCAGCAGCCCCAGCTCCCCCGACAGGGGGCCTTGCACAGATACGCAGTATTTT	CASSPSSPDRGPCTDTQYF	TRBD1	NA	TRBV27	TRBJ2-3